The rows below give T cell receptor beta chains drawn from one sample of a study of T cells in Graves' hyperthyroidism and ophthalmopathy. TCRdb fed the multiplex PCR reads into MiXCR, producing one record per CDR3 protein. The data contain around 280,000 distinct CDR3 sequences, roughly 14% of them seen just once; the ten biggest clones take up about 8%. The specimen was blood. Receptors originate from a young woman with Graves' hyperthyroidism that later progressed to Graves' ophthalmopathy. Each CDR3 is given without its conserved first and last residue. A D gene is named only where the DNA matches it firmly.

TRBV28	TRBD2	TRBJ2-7	ASSSFQLGGRAKEQY
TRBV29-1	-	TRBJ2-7	SVEGLTSLEQY
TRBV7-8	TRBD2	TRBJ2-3	ASSPYGGLAGEKDTQY
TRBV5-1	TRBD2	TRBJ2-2	ASSVDPSGSYTGELF
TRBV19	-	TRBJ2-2	ASSIVTGELF
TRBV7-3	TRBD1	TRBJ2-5	ASSAQGSIAQETQY
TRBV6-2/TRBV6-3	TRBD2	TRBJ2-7	ASSYYPGTNGPVEQY
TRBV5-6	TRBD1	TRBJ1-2	ASSDREGNYGYT
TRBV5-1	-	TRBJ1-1	ASSFGGLDEAF
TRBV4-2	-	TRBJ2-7	ASSPTPNGQLYEQY
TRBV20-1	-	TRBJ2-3	SARGQGQPSGRGGPSDTQY
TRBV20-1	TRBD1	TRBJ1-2	SARDDRAGYT
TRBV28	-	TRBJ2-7	ASREEYEQY
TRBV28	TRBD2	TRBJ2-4	ASSSGGAKNIQY
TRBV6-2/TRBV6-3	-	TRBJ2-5	ASSAETQY
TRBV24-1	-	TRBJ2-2	ATAGQSTGELF
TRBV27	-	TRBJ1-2	ASSGPSDYGYT
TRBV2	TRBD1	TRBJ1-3	ASSRTGGAGNTIY
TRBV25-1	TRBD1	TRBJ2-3	ASSVGTGGMDTQY
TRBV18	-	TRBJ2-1	ASAIRSGEQF
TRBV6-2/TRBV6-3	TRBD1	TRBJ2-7	ASSYLTGVEQY
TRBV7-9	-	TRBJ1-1	ASSLEGGLTEAF
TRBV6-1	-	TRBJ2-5	ASRDLGNHQETQY
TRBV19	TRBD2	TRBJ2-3	AISPWAGESTDTQY
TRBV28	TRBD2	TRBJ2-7	ASSFGTSGSVYEQY
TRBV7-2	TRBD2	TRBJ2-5	ASSLAPSGAQETQY
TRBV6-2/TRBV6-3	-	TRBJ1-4	ASSQPGGGQEKLF
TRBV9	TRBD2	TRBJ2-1	ASSRGTSEQQF
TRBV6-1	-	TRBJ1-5	ASSEARYGSNQPQH
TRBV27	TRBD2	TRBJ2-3	ASSLRLAGVGDTQY
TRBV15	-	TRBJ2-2	ATSMGATNTGELF
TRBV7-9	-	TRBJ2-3	ASSVPGADTQY
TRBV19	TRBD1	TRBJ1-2	ASRDRSNYGHT
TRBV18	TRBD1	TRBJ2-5	ASSPRRDRREEETQY
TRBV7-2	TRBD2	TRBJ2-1	ASSTPGLANYEQF
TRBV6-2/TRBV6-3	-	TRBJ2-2	ASSTEGLAYTGELF
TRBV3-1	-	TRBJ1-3	ASSQASSGNTIY
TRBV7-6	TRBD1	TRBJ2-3	ASSPRTGSGADTQY
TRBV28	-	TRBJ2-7	ASSFQGTAYEQY
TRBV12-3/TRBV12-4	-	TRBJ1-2	ASSTRQPDYGYT
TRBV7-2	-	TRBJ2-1	ASSLRGTTGPNGQF
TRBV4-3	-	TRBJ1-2	ASSNYYGYT
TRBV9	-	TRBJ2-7	ASNPGSGGEQY